One and the same sample provided the 27 T cell receptor beta chains below, sequenced in a study of T cells in tumors after PD-1 blockade. Repertoires were generated with immunoSEQ multiplex PCR, while TCRdb's copy carries only in-frame clones and drops some. The repertoire holds under 75,000 clones, with less than 85% as singletons. Sequences were derived from PBMCs, sampled after anti-PD-1 treatment. The receptor source for this set is a human donor with basal cell carcinoma.

J is TRBJ2-2 and V is TRBV7-2; D gene unclear. The V gene lost 1 base and the J gene lost 1 base, with 4 bases spanning the gap. The CDR3 loop spans 14 amino acids. Germline CDR1 reads SGHTA; CDR2 reads FQGNSA. As DNA, the CDR3 is TGTGCCAGCAGCTTAGTTCTGAACACCGGGGAGCTGTTTTTT. Its translation is CASSLVLNTGELFF.

This clone was recorded a few times. The chain recombines TRBV14 with TRBJ2-7; 10 bases fit TRBD1. This CDR3 comprises 15 residues. Per the germline V gene, CDR1 is SGHDN and CDR2 is FVKESK. V lost 0 bases and J lost 3; bases outside the gene matches: 2. This chain's CDR3 is CASSQEGQGFYEQYF. CDR3 DNA: TGTGCCAGCAGCCAAGAGGGACAGGGGTTCTACGAGCAGTACTTC. Filled out from reference TRBV14 and TRBJ2-7, the complete variable domain reads EAGVTQFPSHSVIEKGQTVTLRCDPISGHDNLYWYRRVMGKEIKFLLHFVKESKQDESGMPNNRFLAERTGGTYSTLKVQPAELEDSGVYFCASSQEGQGFYEQYFGPGTRLTVT.

The genes are TRBV10-3 and TRBJ2-7; D is perhaps TRBD2 (6 bases). Germline assignment: CDR1 ENHRY and CDR2 SYGVKD. This CDR3 spans 11 amino acids. The V and J ends lost 7 bases and 9 bases respectively, with 13 bases between them. CDR3 sequence: CAINSGDWQYF. In DNA form, the CDR3 reads TGTGCCATCAATTCGGGGGATTGGCAGTACTTC.

The chain has TRBV7-2 and TRBJ2-6; D is unclear. V shed 5 bases and J shed 0 bases, with 17 bases lying between them. The CDR3 contains 18 residues. Germline V gives CDR1 SGHTA, CDR2 FQGNSA. The DNA for the CDR3 is TGTGCCAGCAGCCTCGGTAGGGAAATCTCCTCTGGGGCCAACGTCCTGACTTTC. It is translated as CASSLGREISSGANVLTF.

Concerning this clone itself: Other DNA sequences from this sample encode an identical CDR3 as well. This sequence joins TRBV5-1 and TRBJ2-1; 9 nucleotides align to TRBD2. Germline trimming cut 5 bases from V and 7 bases from J; bases unmatched to any gene: 16. Germline V CDR1 and CDR2: SGHRS, YFSETQ. This CDR3 spans 17 amino acids. The CDR3 nucleotides are TGCGCCAGCAGTTCACAAAGACGGGCGGGGGGGCCGAATGAGCAGTTCTTC. Its translation: CASSSQRRAGGPNEQFF.

This rearrangement joins TRBV6-5 to TRBJ1-6; 7 bases fit TRBD1. V was clipped by 6 bases and J by 1 base; unmatched bases: 3. This CDR3 region has 15 residues. The V gene's germline CDR1 is MNHEY and CDR2 SVGAGI. The CDR3 DNA reads TGTGCCAGCAGACAGGGGATTTCCTATAATTCACCCCTCCACTTT. Its protein is CASRQGISYNSPLHF.

V gene TRBV4-1 combines with J gene TRBJ2-3; TRBD2 agrees at 9 bases. V was clipped by 0 bases and J by 0 bases; unmatched bases: 10. The CDR3 sequence is 19 residues long. In germline, CDR1 is MGHRA, CDR2 YSYEKL. The CDR3 reads CASSQDWIAGVLSTDTQYF. Here the CDR3 DNA reads TGCGCCAGCAGCCAAGATTGGATAGCGGGGGTCCTGAGCACAGATACGCAGTATTTT.

The V call is TRBV6-6, the J call TRBJ2-7; 7 bases align to TRBD1. V shed 2 bases, J shed 2 bases, and the junction held 9 bases outside the gene matches. Per germline, CDR1 MNHNY and CDR2 SVGAGI (reference sequence). The CDR3 is made up of 16 amino acids. The CDR3 is CASSYEVRDSPYEQYF. In nucleotides, the CDR3 is TGTGCCAGCAGTTACGAAGTCCGGGACAGTCCCTACGAGCAGTACTTC.

V usage is TRBV9 and J usage is TRBJ2-3; 10 bases fit TRBD2. The V and J ends lost 0 bases and 4 bases, in that order; junction bases with no gene match: 11. Germline CDR1 is SGDLS and CDR2 is YYNGEE. CDR3 size: 18 residues. The CDR3 is CASSVGAAGGRSSDTQYF. CDR3 coding DNA: TGTGCCAGCAGCGTAGGGGCAGCGGGGGGGCGGAGTTCAGATACGCAGTATTTT.

This clone was detected once. The rearrangement links TRBV30 to TRBJ1-1, with unresolved D. This CDR3 is 17 amino acids long. Trimming removed 2 bases from V and 6 bases from J, with 25 bases in between. Germline CDR1 is GTSNPN and CDR2 is SVGIG (reference sequence). CDR3 in DNA: TGTGCCTGGAGTTCTATTGGGGAAGGTAGAGGTGTGGCTGAAGCTTTCTTT. Protein sequence: CAWSSIGEGRGVAEAFF.

This chain uses TRBV27 with TRBJ1-3, with TRBD1 matching 8 bases. V gave up 4 bases and J gave up 4 bases; unmatched junction bases: 6. The V gene's germline CDR1 is MNHEY and CDR2 SMNVEV (reference sequence). There are 15 residues in the CDR3. CDR3 in amino acids: CASSSQGALGNTIYF. The CDR3 DNA sequence: TGTGCCAGCAGTTCTCAGGGGGCGCTCGGAAACACCATATATTTT.

The chain couples TRBV3-1 (or the pseudogene TRBV3-2) to TRBJ1-1, with 10 bases matching TRBD1. The V segment lost 3 bases and the J segment 6 bases; nucleotides outside the gene matches: 10. The CDR3 is made up of 16 amino acids. Germline CDR1 LGHDT, CDR2 YNNKEL (reference sequence). CDR3: CASSQAGTGVKAEAFF. CDR3 in DNA: TGTGCCAGCAGCCAGGCCGGGACAGGGGTCAAGGCTGAAGCTTTCTTT.

This chain joins TRBV7-8 and TRBJ2-3; 15 bases line up with TRBD2. CDR3 length: 19 residues. Trimming cost V 4 bases and J 4 bases; bases outside gene matches: 12. Germline V lookup: CDR1 SGHVS, CDR2 FQNEAQ. CDR3 region: CASSSPPGTSGGRADTQYF. The CDR3 nucleotides are TGTGCCAGCAGCTCCCCCCCCGGGACTAGCGGGGGGAGGGCAGATACGCAGTATTTT.

This clone was detected once. The gene calls are TRBV5-1 and TRBJ1-6; 8 bases align to TRBD1. CDR1 is SGHRS, CDR2 YFSETQ, per germline. The CDR3 consists of 14 residues. V lost 4 bases and J lost 12; bases outside the gene matches: 9. The CDR3 region is CASSPTGGEEPLHF. CDR3 DNA sequence: TGCGCCAGCAGCCCTACAGGGGGTGAAGAACCCCTCCACTTT. The entire variable domain, with the rest obtained from reference TRBV5-1 and TRBJ1-6, is as follows: KAGVTQTPRYLIKTRGQQVTLSCSPISGHRSVSWYQQTPGQGLQFLFEYFSETQRNKGNFPGRFSGRQFSNSRSEMNVSTLELGDSALYLCASSPTGGEEPLHFGNGTRLTVT.

The chain couples TRBV5-1 to TRBJ1-6; no clear D gene. CDR3 length equals 16 residues. The V end was cut by 5 bases, the J end by 9 bases, with 21 bases between. Germline V gene data show CDR1 as SGHRS and CDR2 as YFSETQ. In DNA, the CDR3 is TGCGCCAGCAGTTCGACCCAGAATGGGGTTACTTCACCCCTCCACTTT. Its translation: CASSSTQNGVTSPLHF.

The rearrangement uses TRBV19 and TRBJ1-6; a weak D match, TRBD1 (5 bases). The length of the CDR3 is 14 residues. The germline V and J ends were trimmed by 5 bases and 8 bases, with 13 bases remaining between them. CDR1 is LNHDA, CDR2 SQIVND, per germline (reference sequence). The CDR3 coding sequence is TGTGCCAGTAGTCTACCTTGGGGGGATTCACCCCTCCACTTT. Its translation is CASSLPWGDSPLHF.

This clone appeared a few times. The chain is built from TRBV10-3 and TRBJ2-5; D is possibly TRBD1 or TRBD2 (5 bases each). V lost 6 bases to trimming and J lost 2 bases, with 10 bases between them. Germline-derived CDR1 and CDR2 are ENHRY and SYGVKD. The CDR3 contains 13 residues. This chain's CDR3 is CAIRGTEQETQYF. CDR3 DNA: TGTGCCATCAGGGGGACGGAACAAGAGACCCAGTACTTC.

This clone occurred a few times. The chain uses TRBV28 and TRBJ1-2; a possible D gene is TRBD1 (5 bases). V lost 3 bases, J lost 11 bases, and 13 bases lay in between. The CDR3 runs 12 residues. The germline CDR1 and CDR2 sequences are MDHEN and SYDVKM. CDR3 in DNA: TGTGCCAGCAGTTTTTTAGGGGAACCGTACACCTTC. Residues: CASSFLGEPYTF.

The chain joins TRBV5-6 to TRBJ1-5; 8 bases match TRBD1. The CDR3 length is 16 residues. Trimming removed 0 bases from V and 0 bases from J; junction bases left unmatched: 2. Germline values: CDR1 SGHDT, CDR2 YYEEEE. Here the CDR3 DNA reads TGTGCCAGCAGCTTGGGTGGGACAGGTAGCAATCAGCCCCAGCATTTT. Residues: CASSLGGTGSNQPQHF.

This CDR3 reads CAWSVYSGNTIYF. CDR3 DNA sequence: TGTGCCTGGAGTGTTTACTCTGGAAACACCATATATTTT. The rearrangement joins TRBV30 to TRBJ1-3, with D unclear. This CDR3 has 13 amino acids. V was clipped by 0 bases and J by 0 bases, with 3 bases between them. Per germline, CDR1 GTSNPN and CDR2 SVGIG (reference sequence). The full variable domain, completed using reference TRBV30 and TRBJ1-3, is SQTIHQWPATLVQPVGSPLSLECTVEGTSNPNLYWYRQAAGRGLQLLFYSVGIGQISSEVPQNLSASRPQDRQFILSSKKLLLSDSGFYLCAWSVYSGNTIYFGEGSWLTVV.

This chain connects TRBV9 to TRBJ2-2, with D perhaps TRBD2 (5 bases). This CDR3 is built from 12 residues. Germline V gives CDR1 SGDLS, CDR2 YYNGEE. With 4 bases removed from V and 5 bases from J, the gap between germline ends came to 6 bases. For the CDR3, the DNA is TGTGCCAGCAGCCGAGGGACCGGGGAGCTGTTTTTT. This encodes CASSRGTGELFF.

The CDR3 spells CASSSRQGAAVGTEAFF. DNA for the CDR3: TGCGCCAGCAGCTCCCGGCAGGGGGCGGCTGTGGGCACTGAAGCTTTCTTT. The chain recombines TRBV5-1 with TRBJ1-1; 8 bases are shared with TRBD1. This CDR3 comprises 17 residues. V was clipped by 3 bases and J by 4 bases; unmatched bases: 14. Germline values: CDR1 SGHRS, CDR2 YFSETQ.

This clone occurred once. The rearrangement uses TRBV9 and TRBJ1-6; D gene unclear. Per germline, CDR1 SGDLS and CDR2 YYNGEE. The CDR3 spans 17 residues. V was pared by 0 bases and J by 7 bases, with 17 bases between. The CDR3 sequence is CASSVAIGYGSNSPLHF. The CDR3 DNA is TGTGCCAGCAGCGTAGCGATAGGGTACGGTTCAAATTCACCCCTCCACTTT.

The J gene is TRBJ2-7, the V gene TRBV2; D is ambiguous. V was shortened by 1 base and J by 4 bases, with 2 bases between the two germline ends. CDR1 SNHLY and CDR2 FYNNEI come from the germline V gene. The CDR3 runs 11 residues. The CDR3 loop is CASSEGYEQYF. The CDR3 DNA reads as TGTGCCAGCAGTGAAGGTTACGAGCAGTACTTC.

This clone has more than one count but fewer than ten. The chain couples TRBV30 to TRBJ2-1; 7 bases agree with TRBD2. The germline gives CDR1 GTSNPN, CDR2 SVGIG (reference sequence). Unmatched junction bases numbered 0, after V lost 5 bases and J lost 2 bases. The CDR3 is 12 residues long. Here the CDR3 reads CAWGGAYNEQFF. The CDR3 DNA is TGTGCCTGGGGGGGGGCCTACAATGAGCAGTTCTTC.

The chain joins TRBV1 to TRBJ2-7; TRBD2 is taken as the D call from the table, unchecked against the DNA. TRBV1 is reported as a pseudogene. The CDR3 length is 13 residues. For the CDR3, the DNA is TGCACCAGCAGCCAAGATAATATCTACGAGCAGTACTTC. Its translation: CTSSQDNIYEQYF.

In nucleotides, the CDR3 is TGCGCCAGCAGCTTACCCGGGACAGGCTATGGCTACACCTTC. Protein product: CASSLPGTGYGYTF. The chain joins TRBV5-1 to TRBJ1-2, with 8 bases identical to TRBD1. The CDR3 spans 14 residues. Per germline, CDR1 SGHRS and CDR2 YFSETQ. The V segment lost 2 bases and the J segment 4 bases; nucleotides outside the gene matches: 4.